Below, 21 T cell receptor beta chains from the same sample are listed, as sequenced in a study of blood T cells in healthy people across ages (dated by TCRdb to the mid-2010s). Preparation of the library involved 5' RACE. Sequencing took place on an Illumina HiSeq 2500. A second PCR of roughly 7 to 11 cycles was performed with a sample-barcoded 5' primer and a J-beta primer mix. TCRdb reprocessing: public reads trimmed at Q25 with fastp, clones called with MiXCR, in-frame beta chains kept. Each CDR3 protein gets just one entry, which takes the most common genes and DNA from the rows behind it. The sample profile shows more than 700,000 distinct CDR3 sequences; about 55% of them were found once. Roughly 40% of the sample is taken by the ten largest. Material: blood. Receptors originate from a man at least 80 years old in good health.

There are a few counts of this clonotype. This chain uses TRBV9 with TRBJ2-5; no definite D call. The V gene lost 0 bases and the J gene lost 5 bases, with 8 bases spanning the gap. CDR1 SGDLS and CDR2 YYNGEE come from the germline V gene. CDR3 length: 13 amino acids. The CDR3 coding sequence is TGTGCCAGCAGCGTAGGGCAGTGGGAGACCCAGTACTTC. The encoded protein is CASSVGQWETQYF.

This clonotype was seen a few times. This chain uses TRBV10-3 with TRBJ2-7; 7 nucleotides agree with TRBD2. CDR3 length: 15 residues. V lost 3 bases and J lost 2; bases outside the gene matches: 7. Looked up from germline, CDR1 is ENHRY and CDR2 is SYGVKD. The CDR3 protein is CAISESSGLAYEQYF. The CDR3 DNA reads as TGTGCCATCAGTGAAAGTAGCGGGCTTGCCTACGAGCAGTACTTC.

The chain couples TRBV21-1 to TRBJ2-7; no check of the table's D call, TRBD1, against the DNA was made. TRBV21-1 is flagged as a pseudogene. The CDR3 has 15 residues. The CDR3 is CASSKVGGPTYEQYF. CDR3 in DNA: TGTGCCAGCAGTAAAGTAGGGGGGCCCACCTACGAGCAGTACTTC.

This rearrangement joins TRBV7-9 to TRBJ2-3, with D maybe TRBD1 (6 bases). Germline V gene sequence: CDR1 SEHNR, CDR2 FQNEAQ (reference sequence). The CDR3 contains 15 residues. The V gene lost 5 bases and the J gene lost 0 bases, with 12 bases spanning the gap. CDR3 region: CASSPGVQSTDTQYF. CDR3 sequence (DNA): TGTGCCAGCAGCCCAGGGGTCCAAAGCACAGATACGCAGTATTTT.

This clonotype was found a few times. This chain connects TRBV9 to TRBJ2-3, with a weak D call TRBD2 (6 bases). V dropped 6 bases and J dropped 0 bases, with 14 bases sitting between them. CDR1 is SGDLS and CDR2 is YYNGEE in the germline V gene. This CDR3 is built from 15 residues. The CDR3 sequence is CASNQGGTSTDTQYF. The DNA of the CDR3 is TGTGCCAGCAACCAAGGTGGGACTAGCACAGATACGCAGTATTTT.

The chain couples TRBV12-3 or TRBV12-4 to TRBJ1-6, with D possibly being TRBD1 (5 bases). The CDR3 totals 17 residues. V shed 5 bases and J shed 4 bases, with 18 bases lying between them. CDR3 DNA: TGTGCCAGCAGTGGCCGGCTCGGGGACGGGTATAATTCACCCCTCCACTTT. Protein: CASSGRLGDGYNSPLHF.

The chain recombines TRBV5-1 with TRBJ2-4; possibly TRBD2 for D (6 bases). The end of the DNA is better explained by TRBJ2-7, so the J call may be wrong. This CDR3 comprises 17 residues. The germline CDR1 and CDR2 sequences are SGHRS and YFSETQ. The chain's CDR3 is CASSSGLRPISTYEQYF. For the CDR3, the DNA is TGCGCCAGCAGTTCGGGACTCCGGCCAATCTCCACCTACGAGCAGTACTTC.

V usage is TRBV20-1 and J usage is TRBJ2-7; D is ambiguous. Trimming stripped 3 bases from V and 0 bases from J, with 9 bases between. The CDR3 covers 13 residues. Germline V gene lookup returns CDR1 DFQATT and CDR2 SNEGSKA (reference sequence). CDR3 region: CSARGYNSYEQYF. CDR3 in DNA: TGCAGTGCTAGGGGATACAACTCCTACGAGCAGTACTTC.

In its sample, this clonotype was seen a few times. The genes are TRBV6-5 and TRBJ2-4, with 7 bases identical to TRBD1. CDR1 is MNHEY and CDR2 is SVGAGI in the germline V gene. The CDR3 loop spans 16 amino acids. Trimming cost V 5 bases and J 0 bases; bases outside gene matches: 7. CDR3 sequence (DNA): TGTGCCAGCAGTCAGGACAGGATCCTAGCCAAAAACATTCAGTACTTC. Encoded protein: CASSQDRILAKNIQYF.

The gene calls are TRBV2 and TRBJ2-5, with D hard to call. Looked up from germline, CDR1 is SNHLY and CDR2 is FYNNEI. Trimming took 0 bases from V and 6 from J, leaving 5 bases between them. The CDR3 runs to 12 residues. The CDR3 spells CASSEARKTQYF. The CDR3 DNA sequence: TGTGCCAGCAGTGAAGCGAGGAAGACCCAGTACTTC.

This clonotype was seen a handful of times. V usage is TRBV27 and J usage is TRBJ1-2; D perhaps matches TRBD1 (5 bases). With 6 bases removed from V and 8 bases from J, the gap between germline ends came to 31 bases. In germline, CDR1 is MNHEY, CDR2 SMNVEV (reference sequence). CDR3 length equals 18 residues. The CDR3 DNA reads TGTGCCAGCAGCTTCGTTTCGGGTGGGACCGGCCTCCCTCGGGGCTACACCTTC. Its protein product is CASSFVSGGTGLPRGYTF.

This clonotype has more than one count but fewer than ten. V is TRBV12-3 or TRBV12-4 and J is TRBJ1-1; D remains unclear. V was pared by 2 bases and J by 6 bases, with 10 bases between. CDR3 length: 13 residues. The CDR3 DNA sequence: TGTGCCAGCAGTTTAAATATTGGGGCTGAAGCTTTCTTT. Amino acid sequence: CASSLNIGAEAFF.

This clonotype was counted between two and nine times. The chain recombines TRBV29-1 with TRBJ2-1, with TRBD2 matching 8 bases. This CDR3 is built from 16 residues. V shed 3 bases and J 2 bases; nucleotides not matched to a gene: 9. The V gene's germline CDR1 is SQVTM and CDR2 ANQGSEA. CDR3 residues: CSVEGAAGGAYNEQFF. In DNA form, the CDR3 reads TGCAGCGTTGAGGGAGCGGCGGGAGGCGCCTACAATGAGCAGTTCTTC.

The J gene is TRBJ2-7, the V gene TRBV2; 8 bases fit TRBD1. Germline-derived CDR1 and CDR2 are SNHLY and FYNNEI. The CDR3 loop spans 15 amino acids. Trimming at V came to 2 bases and at J to 4 bases, leaving 7 bases not matched to a gene. CDR3 loop: CASSEKGTGGYEQYF. CDR3 nucleotides: TGTGCCAGCAGTGAAAAGGGGACAGGAGGTTACGAGCAGTACTTC. Full variable domain (rest looked up from reference TRBV2 and TRBJ2-7): EPEVTQTPSHQVTQMGQEVILRCVPISNHLYFYWYRQILGQKVEFLVSFYNNEISEKSEIFDDQFSVERPDGSNFTLKIRSTKLEDSAMYFCASSEKGTGGYEQYFGPGTRLTVT.

The rearrangement joins TRBV29-1 to TRBJ2-7, with 8 bases fitting TRBD1. V was pared by 7 bases and J by 5 bases, with 7 bases of the junction left unmatched. Germline V lookup: CDR1 SQVTM, CDR2 ANQGSEA. There are 12 residues in the CDR3. The CDR3 loop reads CSGVQGAHEQYF. The CDR3 DNA reads as TGCAGCGGAGTGCAGGGGGCCCACGAGCAGTACTTC.

The chain combines TRBV7-2 with TRBJ1-2; D might be TRBD1 (5 bases). The CDR3 extends over 14 amino acids. The germline V gene has CDR1 SGHTA and CDR2 FQGNSA. The V end was cut by 3 bases, the J end by 2 bases, with 10 bases between. The CDR3 DNA is TGTGCCAGCAGCTTCGGGACTGTAAACTATGGCTACACCTTC. Translation gives CASSFGTVNYGYTF.

A single count supports this clonotype. The chain uses TRBV11-2 and TRBJ1-1; D not certain. Trimming cost V 0 bases and J 0 bases, with 17 bases left between them. This CDR3 is built from 18 residues. Germline V CDR1 and CDR2: SGHAT, FQNNGV. CDR3 residues: CASSLDSPRVGMNTEAFF. CDR3 sequence (DNA): TGTGCCAGCAGCTTAGATTCCCCACGGGTGGGCATGAACACTGAAGCTTTCTTT.

The chain links TRBV6-6 to TRBJ2-5; TRBD1 might be the D (7 bases). Germline V gene sequence: CDR1 MNHNY, CDR2 SVGAGI (reference sequence). Trimming took off 6 bases at V and 1 base at J, with 12 bases between the two ends. The CDR3 covers 14 residues. This CDR3 is CASRRQGGQETQYF. CDR3 bases: TGTGCCAGCAGAAGACAGGGAGGCCAAGAGACCCAGTACTTC.

The chain recombines TRBV12-3 or TRBV12-4 with TRBJ2-1; D not certain. The V end was cut by 6 bases, the J end by 9 bases, with 9 bases between. The CDR3 sequence is 11 residues long. This CDR3 is CASRYNSEQFF. The CDR3 DNA reads as TGTGCCAGCAGGTACAATAGTGAGCAGTTCTTC.

This clonotype was counted a few times. The chain links TRBV24-1 to TRBJ2-3, with D perhaps matching TRBD2 (6 bases). The CDR3 consists of 17 residues. Deletions cut 1 base from V and 2 bases from J, with 15 bases between. From germline, CDR1 is KGHDR and CDR2 SFDVKD. As DNA, the CDR3 is TGTGCCACCAGTGATTTTCGCCCCAGCGGGCCCACAGATACGCAGTATTTT. The encoded protein is CATSDFRPSGPTDTQYF.

For this clonotype: One end of the junction fails to match germline, which may point to a read error. For the CDR3, the DNA is TGTGCCACCCAGGACAGCGGACTCTCCTGCGAGCAGTACTTC. Its translation: CATQDSGLSCEQYF. The rearrangement joins TRBV24-1 to TRBJ2-7; D possibly corresponds to TRBD1 (6 bases). The CDR3 has 14 amino acids. Germline V gene data show CDR1 as KGHDR and CDR2 as SFDVKD.